The 26 T cell receptor beta chains given below trace back to one sample, sequenced in a study of control samples from healthy donors and cancer patients. The data were produced by immunoSEQ multiplex PCR, yet TCRdb's version contains in-frame clones alone and is incomplete. The data contain more than 85,000 clones, approximately 88% of them singletons. The sample was PBMCs. These receptors were taken from a man between 65 and 80 years old with lung cancer.

V and J are TRBV7-7 and TRBJ2-3; 7 positions agree with TRBD2. After removal of 1 base from V and 4 bases from J, the junction contained 5 bases not matched to a gene. Looked up from germline, CDR1 is SSHAT and CDR2 is FNYEAQ (reference sequence). This CDR3 comprises 15 residues. The CDR3 sequence is CASSLGGGPSDTQYF. For the CDR3, the DNA is TGTGCCAGCAGCTTAGGGGGGGGACCCTCAGATACGCAGTATTTT. Together with reference TRBV7-7 and TRBJ2-3, the CDR3 gives the full variable domain: GAGVSQSPRYKVTKRGQDVTLRCDPISSHATLYWYQQALGQGPEFLTYFNYEAQPDKSGLPSDRFSAERPEGSISTLTIQRTEQRDSAMYRCASSLGGGPSDTQYFGPGTRLTVL.

This clone was detected only once. The rearrangement uses TRBV5-1 and TRBJ1-6, with D perhaps TRBD1 (5 bases). The CDR3 consists of 16 residues. Germline loops: CDR1 SGHRS, CDR2 YFSETQ. V was pared by 4 bases and J by 8 bases, with 19 bases between. CDR3 region: CASSNSDSPAHSPLHF. DNA for the CDR3: TGCGCCAGCAGCAATTCCGACAGCCCGGCGCATTCACCCCTCCACTTT.

The chain uses TRBV9 and TRBJ2-1; 9 bases align to TRBD2. The CDR3 has 15 residues. The V gene's germline CDR1 is SGDLS and CDR2 YYNGEE. The J segment lost 7 bases and the V segment lost 4 bases, leaving 9 bases of the junction unmatched. CDR3 region: CASSTRGSGGNEQFF. The CDR3 DNA is TGTGCCAGCAGCACCCGGGGTAGCGGGGGAAATGAGCAGTTCTTC. Complete variable domain (other parts from reference TRBV9 and TRBJ2-1): DSGVTQTPKHLITATGQRVTLRCSPRSGDLSVYWYQQSLDQGLQFLIQYYNGEERAKGNILERFSAQQFPDLHSELNLSSLELGDSALYFCASSTRGSGGNEQFFGPGTRLTVL.

V is TRBV5-6 and J is TRBJ2-1; tentative D call: TRBD2 (6 bases). The CDR3 runs to 17 residues. Per the germline V gene, CDR1 is SGHDT and CDR2 is YYEEEE. The V and J ends lost 4 bases and 0 bases respectively, with 17 bases between them. This CDR3 is CASSLGLPGSSYNEQFF. CDR3 coding DNA: TGTGCCAGCAGCCTCGGACTACCTGGAAGCTCCTACAATGAGCAGTTCTTC.

This sequence joins TRBV5-1 and TRBJ2-7, with 10 positions matching TRBD2. Per the germline V gene, CDR1 is SGHRS and CDR2 is YFSETQ. After removal of 2 bases from V and 1 base from J, the junction contained 6 bases not matched to a gene. This CDR3 has 16 amino acids. CDR3 residues: CASSLTSGVPSYEQYF. The CDR3 nucleotides are TGCGCCAGCAGCTTAACTAGCGGGGTACCGTCCTACGAGCAGTACTTC.

The CDR3: CATSGGDRSSGANVLTF. In nucleotides, the CDR3 is TGTGCCACCAGCGGGGGCGACAGAAGCTCTGGGGCCAACGTCCTGACTTTC. V and J are TRBV15 and TRBJ2-6, with D maybe TRBD1 (6 bases). Germline V gene data show CDR1 as LNHNV and CDR2 as YYDKDF (reference sequence). There are 17 residues in the CDR3. V lost 5 bases and J 0 bases, leaving 14 bases between the germline ends. The full variable domain, with the rest looked up from reference TRBV15 and TRBJ2-6, is DAMVIQNPRYQVTQFGKPVTLSCSQTLNHNVMYWYQQKSSQAPKLLFHYYDKDFNNEADTPDNFQSRRPNTSFCFLDIRSPGLGDTAMYLCATSGGDRSSGANVLTFGAGSRLTVL.

The rearrangement links TRBV4-1 to TRBJ2-1; TRBD2 agrees at 7 bases. The CDR3 extends over 14 amino acids. Germline lookup yields CDR1 MGHRA and CDR2 YSYEKL. V was pared by 5 bases and J by 12 bases, with 13 bases of the junction left unmatched. CDR3: CASSAVGGVWVQFF. The DNA for the CDR3 is TGCGCCAGCAGCGCGGTGGGGGGGGTGTGGGTGCAGTTCTTC.

This chain connects TRBV15 to TRBJ1-5; TRBD1 matches at 7 bases. CDR3 size: 13 residues. Germline values: CDR1 LNHNV, CDR2 YYDKDF (reference sequence). V lost 8 bases, J lost 4 bases, and 5 bases stayed unmatched. The CDR3 region has the DNA TGTGCCACCCCGAACAGGGGAAATCAGCCCCAGCATTTT. Translating it yields CATPNRGNQPQHF.

The chain couples TRBV18 to TRBJ2-3; D is undetermined. CDR1 is KGHSH, CDR2 LQKENI, per germline. The CDR3 covers 13 residues. V was cut by 5 bases and J by 0 bases, with 6 bases left in between. Written as DNA, the CDR3 is TGTGCCAGCTCAGTAACTAGCACAGATACGCAGTATTTT. Protein sequence: CASSVTSTDTQYF.

V and J are TRBV6-2 or TRBV6-3 and TRBJ2-1; D is uncertain. The CDR3 sequence is 12 residues long. The ends were cut back, 4 bases at V and 15 bases at J, with 16 bases in the middle. CDR1 MNHEY and CDR2 SVGEGT come from the germline V gene. CDR3 coding DNA: TGTGCCAGCAGTTTTGTGGCTAGGTCCGCGTTCTTC. Amino acids: CASSFVARSAFF.

In this sample, this clone turned up once. The chain employs TRBV7-8 and TRBJ1-6; 9 bases are shared with TRBD1. The length of the CDR3 is 15 residues. Per germline, CDR1 SGHVS and CDR2 FQNEAQ. The V segment lost 5 bases and the J segment 9 bases; nucleotides outside the gene matches: 8. The CDR3 sequence: CASSPPGQGTSPLHF. The DNA of the CDR3 is TGTGCCAGCAGCCCCCCCGGACAGGGGACTTCACCCCTCCACTTT. The whole variable domain, remainder taken from reference TRBV7-8 and TRBJ1-6, is GAGVSQSPRYKVAKRGQDVALRCDPISGHVSLFWYQQALGQGPEFLTYFQNEAQLDKSGLPSDRFFAERPEGSVSTLKIQRTQQEDSAVYLCASSPPGQGTSPLHFGNGTRLTVT.

The J gene is TRBJ2-6, the V gene TRBV9; no definite D call. The CDR3 consists of 15 residues. V was shortened by 0 bases and J by 0 bases, with 4 bases between the two germline ends. CDR1 is SGDLS, CDR2 YYNGEE, per germline. The CDR3 reads CASSVGFSGANVLTF. CDR3 nucleotide sequence: TGTGCCAGCAGCGTAGGGTTCTCTGGGGCCAACGTCCTGACTTTC.

The gene calls are TRBV4-3 and TRBJ2-2; D unclear. This CDR3 has 14 residues. The V end lost 4 bases, the J end lost 5 bases, and 11 bases lay between the germline ends. Germline loops: CDR1 LGHNA, CDR2 YSLEER. The CDR3 region has the DNA TGCGCCAGCAGCCCGCAATCAGGAACCGGGGAGCTGTTTTTT. It yields the protein CASSPQSGTGELFF.

The chain uses TRBV6-2 or TRBV6-3 and TRBJ1-1, with 8 bases identical to TRBD1. In germline, CDR1 is MNHEY, CDR2 SVGEGT. Trimming removed 6 bases from V and 5 bases from J; junction bases left unmatched: 17. CDR3 size: 17 residues. The CDR3, as DNA: TGTGCCAGCAGCTCGATCACGGGACAGGTCCTCCGAACTGAAGCTTTCTTT. Protein product: CASSSITGQVLRTEAFF.

CDR3 nucleotides: TGTGCCAGCTCACCGAATAAGGGACAAGAGACCCAGTACTTC. As protein: CASSPNKGQETQYF. The V call is TRBV18, the J call TRBJ2-5; unclear D gene. Germline assignment: CDR1 KGHSH and CDR2 LQKENI. Trimming left V 3 bases short and J 2 bases short, with 10 bases between. CDR3 length: 14 residues.

V gene TRBV5-5 combines with J gene TRBJ1-1, with D possibly being TRBD1 (5 bases). V was trimmed by 0 bases and J by 10 bases, leaving 10 bases between them. This CDR3 region has 12 residues. Germline loops: CDR1 SGHKS, CDR2 YYEKEE (reference sequence). CDR3 bases: TGTGCCAGCAGCTTGGCGGGGGTTCGAGCTTTCTTT. Translated, it gives CASSLAGVRAFF.

In nucleotides, the CDR3 is TGTGCCAGTAGTATTAAGAGCCTCTCCGGAAACACCATATATTTT. Translation gives CASSIKSLSGNTIYF. V is TRBV19 and J is TRBJ1-3; D remains unclear. The CDR3 totals 15 residues. Trimming took 3 bases from V and 4 from J, leaving 13 bases between them. Germline V lookup: CDR1 LNHDA, CDR2 SQIVND (reference sequence).

The chain couples TRBV5-1 to TRBJ1-4; TRBD1 matches at 11 bases. The CDR3 consists of 16 residues. Trimming cost V 4 bases and J 4 bases; bases outside gene matches: 6. Germline V gene sequence: CDR1 SGHRS, CDR2 YFSETQ. In nucleotides, the CDR3 is TGCGCCAGCAGCAGGACAGGGGGCGGAGGTAATGAAAAACTGTTTTTT. It translates to CASSRTGGGGNEKLFF.

The chain links TRBV19 to TRBJ2-3, with D hard to call. Germline assignment: CDR1 LNHDA and CDR2 SQIVND (reference sequence). The CDR3 totals 15 residues. The ends were cut back, 4 bases at V and 8 bases at J, with 19 bases in the middle. The CDR3 nucleotides read TGTGCCAGTAGTAACTCCCGTGTCGACATGGGTACGCAGTATTTT. This gives the protein CASSNSRVDMGTQYF.

This chain links TRBV2 with TRBJ1-2; D unclear. Trimming removed 5 bases at V and 2 bases at J, with 3 bases between. Germline CDR1 reads SNHLY; CDR2 reads FYNNEI. The CDR3 contains 11 residues. CDR3 nucleotides: TGTGCCAGCAGTATGAACTATGGCTACACCTTC. Its translation: CASSMNYGYTF. The full variable domain, completed using reference TRBV2 and TRBJ1-2, is EPEVTQTPSHQVTQMGQEVILRCVPISNHLYFYWYRQILGQKVEFLVSFYNNEISEKSEIFDDQFSVERPDGSNFTLKIRSTKLEDSAMYFCASSMNYGYTFGSGTRLTVV.

The V call is TRBV6-5, the J call TRBJ1-6; D gene ambiguous. The V end was cut by 2 bases, the J end by 5 bases, with 7 bases between. The CDR3 is 14 residues long. Germline loops: CDR1 MNHEY, CDR2 SVGAGI. The CDR3 coding sequence is TGTGCCAGCAGTTACGGCAGACATAATTCACCCCTCCACTTT. This gives the protein CASSYGRHNSPLHF.

The chain links TRBV6-5 to TRBJ2-1; 9 bases align to TRBD2. CDR1 and CDR2 from the germline V gene are MNHEY and SVGAGI. The CDR3 length is 14 residues. V dropped 6 bases and J dropped 9; count of bases not matched to a gene: 9. Written as DNA, the CDR3 is TGTGCCAGCAGGCGGAGCGGGGGGAGTGGTGAGCAGTTCTTC. This sequence encodes CASRRSGGSGEQFF.

V usage is TRBV7-9 and J usage is TRBJ2-6, with 7 positions matching TRBD1. V was pared by 5 bases and J by 2 bases, with 18 bases of the junction left unmatched. Looked up from germline, CDR1 is SEHNR and CDR2 is FQNEAQ (reference sequence). This CDR3 has 20 amino acids. The CDR3 DNA follows: TGTGCCAGCAGCATACTCCTAGGCCAGGGGGTACAGGCTGGGGCCAACGTCCTGACTTTC. This gives the protein CASSILLGQGVQAGANVLTF.

V gene TRBV4-1 combines with J gene TRBJ2-7; TRBD1 might be the D (5 bases). This CDR3 region has 14 residues. V shed 5 bases and J shed 4 bases, with 15 bases lying between them. The germline CDR1 and CDR2 sequences are MGHRA and YSYEKL. CDR3 loop: CASSSRAGLYEQYF. The CDR3 DNA is TGCGCCAGCAGCTCGCGCGCAGGGTTATACGAGCAGTACTTC.

The rearrangement links TRBV10-3 to TRBJ2-7, with D tentatively TRBD1 or TRBD2 (5 bases each). Germline V gene data show CDR1 as ENHRY and CDR2 as SYGVKD. V shed 10 bases and J shed 7 bases, with 23 bases lying between them. This CDR3 is 14 amino acids long. This CDR3 reads CANPEEGTWGEQYF. CDR3 bases: TGTGCCAACCCCGAAGAAGGGACGTGGGGAGAGCAGTACTTC.

This clone was recorded once. The chain has TRBV19 and TRBJ2-2; perhaps TRBD2 as D (6 bases). Trimming removed 3 bases from V and 0 bases from J, with 17 bases in between. Per germline, CDR1 LNHDA and CDR2 SQIVND (reference sequence). The CDR3 is 18 amino acids. The CDR3 loop is CASSIPQTRVTNTGELFF. The DNA for the CDR3 is TGTGCCAGTAGTATCCCCCAGACTAGGGTTACGAACACCGGGGAGCTGTTTTTT.